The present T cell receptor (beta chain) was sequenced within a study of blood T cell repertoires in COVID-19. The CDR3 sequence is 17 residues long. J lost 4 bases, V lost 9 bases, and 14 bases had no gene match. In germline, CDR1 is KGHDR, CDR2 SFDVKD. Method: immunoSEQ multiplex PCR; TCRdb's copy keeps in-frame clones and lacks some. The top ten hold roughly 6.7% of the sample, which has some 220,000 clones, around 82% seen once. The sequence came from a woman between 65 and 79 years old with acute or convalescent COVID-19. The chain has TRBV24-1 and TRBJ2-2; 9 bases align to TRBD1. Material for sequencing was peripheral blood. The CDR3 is CATGGGQGKLGTGELFF. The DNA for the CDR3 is TGTGCCACCGGCGGGGGACAGGGCAAATTGGGCACCGGGGAGCTGTTTTTT.